The 19 T cell receptor beta chains below come from one sample, sequenced in a study of radiotherapy plus CTLA-4 blockade in lung cancer. TCRdb's table, derived via immunoSEQ multiplex PCR, lists solely in-frame clones and lacks some. Of 30,000 to 50,000 clones listed, roughly 73% are singletons. The material was peripheral blood, obtained from a patient treated with radiotherapy plus ipilimumab. These receptors came from a human donor with non-small cell lung cancer that progressed on radiotherapy plus ipilimumab.

The chain links TRBV23-1 to TRBJ2-7; 8 bases are shared with TRBD2. TRBV23-1 is recorded as an ORF, its role being uncertain. CDR3 size: 16 residues. With 0 bases clipped from V and 3 bases from J, the junction kept 7 bases outside the gene matches. The CDR3 nucleotides read TGCGCCAGCAGTCAATCGAAAGCGGGGGCTCTCTACGAGCAGTACTTC. Amino acids: CASSQSKAGALYEQYF.

The rearrangement uses TRBV7-9 and TRBJ2-2; the D is unclear. The ends were cut back, 5 bases at V and 8 bases at J, with 24 bases in the middle. Germline values: CDR1 SEHNR, CDR2 FQNEAQ (reference sequence). The length of the CDR3 is 17 residues. The CDR3 loop reads CASSPENQNLWFGELFF. The CDR3 coding sequence is TGTGCCAGCAGCCCAGAAAACCAGAATCTGTGGTTTGGGGAGCTGTTTTTT.

The J gene is TRBJ1-4, the V gene TRBV18; TRBD1 agrees at 8 bases. CDR1 is KGHSH and CDR2 is LQKENI in the germline V gene. V shed 3 bases and J 0 bases; nucleotides not matched to a gene: 6. The CDR3 covers 17 residues. Here the CDR3 reads CASSPPGGRSTNEKLFF. The CDR3 DNA is TGTGCCAGCTCACCTCCAGGGGGCAGGTCAACTAATGAAAAACTGTTTTTT.

The chain uses TRBV14 and TRBJ2-2; weak D call: TRBD1 (6 bases). V was cut by 4 bases and J by 7 bases, with 22 bases left in between. The CDR3 length is 17 residues. Germline V gene data show CDR1 as SGHDN and CDR2 as FVKESK. The CDR3 here is CASSPPGQGRRVGELFF. The CDR3 DNA reads TGTGCCAGCAGCCCCCCCGGGCAGGGGCGACGGGTCGGGGAGCTGTTTTTT.

This clone came up once. An end of the junction differs from the germline gene, which may be a read error. V is TRBV6-1 and J is TRBJ2-7; 7 positions agree with TRBD1. The CDR3 is made up of 14 amino acids. CDR1 and CDR2 from the germline V gene are MNHNS and SASEGT. CDR3 nucleotides: TGTGCCAGCAACACCGGGACAGAACTTTACGGGCAGTACTTC. Translated, it gives CASNTGTELYGQYF.

This clone was counted once. The J gene is TRBJ1-2, the V gene TRBV19, with a possible D match to TRBD1 (6 bases). The CDR3 has 15 amino acids. Germline V gene sequence: CDR1 LNHDA, CDR2 SQIVND (reference sequence). Deletions cut 3 bases from V and 5 bases from J, with 16 bases between. The CDR3 region has the DNA TGTGCCAGTAGTATTTTTGGTGGACAGACATATGGCTACACCTTC. It codes for CASSIFGGQTYGYTF.

The rearrangement joins TRBV27 to TRBJ2-7; D is possibly TRBD1 (8 bases). The CDR3 length is 16 residues. Germline V CDR1 and CDR2: MNHEY, SMNVEV (reference sequence). The V end lost 5 bases, the J end lost 5 bases, and 22 bases lay between the germline ends. The DNA for the CDR3 is TGTGCCAGCAGTCGGGAGGTTGGCAGGGGGCCTCACGAGCAGTACTTC. Its translation is CASSREVGRGPHEQYF.

The chain recombines TRBV7-8 with TRBJ1-5, with 9 bases identical to TRBD1. The ends lost 0 bases at V and 4 bases at J; junction bases unmatched: 7. The length of the CDR3 is 17 residues. The germline gives CDR1 SGHVS, CDR2 FQNEAQ. The CDR3 loop is CASSLAWGQGKNQPQHF. The DNA of the CDR3 is TGTGCCAGCAGCTTAGCCTGGGGACAGGGAAAAAATCAGCCCCAGCATTTT.

The chain links TRBV25-1 to TRBJ1-5; unclear D gene. The V end was cut by 9 bases, the J end by 9 bases, with 12 bases between. CDR1 and CDR2 (germline): MGHDK, SYGVNS. The CDR3 sequence is 11 residues long. CDR3 DNA sequence: TGTGCCAGTGGCCGGGATCGGCCCCAGCATTTT. This encodes CASGRDRPQHF. Full variable domain (remainder filled in from reference TRBV25-1 and TRBJ1-5): EADIYQTPRYLVIGTGKKITLECSQTMGHDKMYWYQQDPGMELHLIHYSYGVNSTEKGDLSSESTVSRIRTEHFPLTLESARPSHTSQYLCASGRDRPQHFGDGTRLSIL.

The chain uses TRBV6-5 and TRBJ1-2, with 9 bases that match TRBD1. CDR1 is MNHEY and CDR2 is SVGAGI in the germline V gene. Losses at the gene ends were 6 bases for V and 7 bases for J; bases not matched to a gene: 3. This CDR3 region has 12 residues. CDR3 bases: TGTGCCAGCAGACAGGGGGCGCTTGGCTACACCTTC. Translated: CASRQGALGYTF.

This clone was counted between two and nine times. Other DNA sequences in the sample encode the same CDR3. The rearrangement joins TRBV27 to TRBJ1-1, with 7 positions matching TRBD1. The junction had 4 bases not matched to a gene; V was cut back by 5 bases and J by 1 base. Germline V gives CDR1 MNHEY, CDR2 SMNVEV (reference sequence). The CDR3 is made up of 14 amino acids. The CDR3 nucleotides read TGTGCCAGCAGTCTTGGACAGGCGAACACTGAAGCTTTCTTT. Amino acid sequence: CASSLGQANTEAFF.

This sequence joins TRBV10-2 and TRBJ2-2, with 13 bases lining up with TRBD2. Germline CDR1 is WSHSY and CDR2 is SAAADI. This CDR3 has 17 residues. After removal of 6 bases from V and 7 bases from J, the junction contained 11 bases not matched to a gene. As DNA, the CDR3 is TGCGCCAGCAGGGCAGGGACTAGCGGGGATACGAGCGGGGAGCTGTTTTTT. Translated: CASRAGTSGDTSGELFF.

The genes are TRBV2 and TRBJ2-1; 8 nucleotides align to TRBD2. V was pared by 7 bases and J by 5 bases, with 10 bases of the junction left unmatched. Germline V gene sequence: CDR1 SNHLY, CDR2 FYNNEI. The CDR3 contains 15 residues. This CDR3 reads CASNALAGQNNEQFF. The CDR3 coding sequence is TGTGCCAGCAACGCTTTAGCGGGGCAAAACAATGAGCAGTTCTTC. The full variable domain, completed using reference TRBV2 and TRBJ2-1, is EPEVTQTPSHQVTQMGQEVILRCVPISNHLYFYWYRQILGQKVEFLVSFYNNEISEKSEIFDDQFSVERPDGSNFTLKIRSTKLEDSAMYFCASNALAGQNNEQFFGPGTRLTVL.

The rearrangement links TRBV19 to TRBJ2-5; D perhaps matches TRBD2 (5 bases). The CDR3 is 14 residues long. Per the germline V gene, CDR1 is LNHDA and CDR2 is SQIVND (reference sequence). With 5 bases removed from V and 10 bases from J, the gap between germline ends came to 20 bases. CDR3 protein: CASSVAVELGGQYF. The CDR3 DNA reads TGTGCCAGTAGTGTGGCTGTAGAACTAGGCGGCCAGTACTTC.

The rearrangement joins TRBV6-5 to TRBJ1-2; 8 bases fit TRBD1. Germline lookup yields CDR1 MNHEY and CDR2 SVGAGI. This CDR3 is built from 15 residues. The J segment lost 8 bases and the V segment lost 0 bases, leaving 8 bases of the junction unmatched. The CDR3 here is CASSYSFRGQIGYTF. For the CDR3, the DNA is TGTGCCAGCAGTTACTCATTCAGGGGGCAAATCGGCTACACCTTC.

This clone has more than one count but fewer than ten. CDR3 residues: CASRPSGGVTEAFF. DNA for the CDR3: TGTGCCAGCAGACCCTCAGGAGGGGTCACTGAAGCTTTCTTT. This sequence joins TRBV27 and TRBJ1-1, with a possible D match to TRBD1 (5 bases). Germline values: CDR1 MNHEY, CDR2 SMNVEV (reference sequence). V dropped 6 bases and J dropped 4 bases, with 15 bases sitting between them. The CDR3 is 14 amino acids.

This clone was recorded once. The chain combines TRBV28 with TRBJ1-5, with 7 bases matching TRBD1. Per the germline V gene, CDR1 is MDHEN and CDR2 is SYDVKM. The CDR3 is 13 residues long. The V segment lost 6 bases and the J segment 6 bases; nucleotides outside the gene matches: 5. The CDR3 bases are TGTGCCAGCAGAAGACAGGGCGGTCAGCCCCAGCATTTT. Its translation: CASRRQGGQPQHF.

As concerns this clone: The conserved final phenylalanine or tryptophan is absent from the CDR3, which likely points to a read error. The rearrangement uses TRBV19 and TRBJ1-5; D is perhaps TRBD1 (6 bases). V was cut by 10 bases and J by 0 bases, with 13 bases left in between. Germline CDR1 is LNHDA and CDR2 is SQIVND (reference sequence). The CDR3 loop spans 14 amino acids. The CDR3 loop reads CATKRGGSNQPQHS. CDR3 DNA: TGTGCCACCAAAAGGGGGGGTAGCAATCAGCCCCAGCATTCT.

The chain carries TRBV2 and TRBJ1-1; D may be TRBD1 (6 bases). There are 13 residues in the CDR3. Trimming left V 4 bases short and J 7 bases short, with 13 bases between. Per germline, CDR1 SNHLY and CDR2 FYNNEI. CDR3 loop: CASSVRGQFEAFF. CDR3 DNA sequence: TGTGCCAGCAGTGTCCGGGGACAATTTGAAGCTTTCTTT.